Sequencing of this T cell receptor beta chain was carried out in a study of T cells in Graves' hyperthyroidism and ophthalmopathy. About this clonotype itself: A much larger clonotype is one base distant, so this may be a read error. The conserved phenylalanine or tryptophan normally closing the CDR3 is absent here, so this likely arose from a read error.

The TCR beta CDR3 regions underwent amplification using RNA transcripts as the source. The HTBI set primed first-round TCR CDR3 RT-PCR. TCRdb used MiXCR to reprocess the multiplex PCR reads, holding one entry per CDR3 protein. The profile shows about 740,000 distinct CDR3 sequences, approximately 15% of them singletons. Germline V gene lookup returns CDR1 LNHDA and CDR2 SQIVND (reference sequence). With 2 bases clipped from V and 4 bases from J, the junction kept 7 bases outside the gene matches. The CDR3 runs 16 residues. The sequenced material came from blood. The sequence was obtained from a woman aged 18-29 years with Graves' hyperthyroidism. The chain links TRBV19 to TRBJ2-7, with TRBD2 matching over 11 bases. The CDR3 nucleotides read TGTGCCAGTAGTATACTGGCGACTAGCGGGACATACGAGCAGTACCTC. Encoded protein: CASSILATSGTYEQYL.